The clone carrying this T cell receptor (beta chain) was detected only a few times. This sample is drawn from a study of regulatory T cells in long-lasting Graves disease. Time point: newly diagnosed GD, antithyroid drugs for less than 3 months. Extracted RNA from PBMCs served as the source of the TCR library. Relying on iRepertoire HTBI primers and Arm-PCR of CDR3 regions, the team built TCR beta libraries. TCRdb ran MiXCR on the multiplex PCR reads and lists one entry per CDR3 protein. The profile shows more than 450,000 distinct CDR3 sequences, approximately 12% of them singletons. V lost 6 bases, J lost 2 bases, and 16 bases lay in between. The CDR3 sequence is 14 residues long. Germline CDR1 is DFQATT and CDR2 is SNEGSKA (reference sequence). These data also featured in a second study, about T cells in Graves' hyperthyroidism and ophthalmopathy.

The sample here was peripheral blood mononuclear cells (PBMCs), taken at new diagnosis, from a patient treated with antithyroid drugs. The genes are TRBV20-1 and TRBJ2-5; D might be TRBD2 (6 bases). The TCR originated in a woman in her thirties with Graves disease. The CDR3 DNA reads TGCAGTGCCCCTCGGGGAGGAGCTCAAGAGACCCAGTACTTC. Translating it yields CSAPRGGAQETQYF.